This T cell receptor (beta chain) was obtained from a study of cytomegalovirus exposure and HLA in healthy donors. As for the donors, each was a healthy bone marrow donor. With 60 Vbeta and 13 Jbeta primers, the PCR was carried out. Sequencing used immunoSEQ multiplex PCR; TCRdb keeps in-frame clones, though not all of them. This listing includes 50,000 or so clones. The CDR3 contains 13 residues. Germline V gene data show CDR1 as SGHTA and CDR2 as FQGTGA. The V end was cut by 0 bases, the J end by 3 bases, with 5 bases between. The study, taken as a whole, reports: One later analysis reportedly identified an Asian-associated ancestry cluster that showed fewer N-insertions than the 666-donor mean. Sequencing had likely introduced a cluster of highly shared sequence variants as an artifact. When a later analysis compared HLA-associated TCR beta chains with equally common others, the HLA-associated chains turned out to be more clonally expanded and to have lower generation probabilities.

Points on this clone: The antigen remains undetermined. Other DNA sequences in the sample encode the same CDR3.

This receptor was taken from a man aged 50 to 59 in good health and CMV-seropositive. Sequencing was done on a sample of PBMCs. V gene TRBV7-3 combines with J gene TRBJ1-1; D is undetermined. CDR3 protein: CASSLTGDTEAFF. CDR3 bases: TGTGCCAGCAGCTTAACCGGAGACACTGAAGCTTTCTTT.